These 30 T cell receptor beta chains share one sample of origin, sequenced in a study of regulatory T cells in long-lasting Graves disease. Time point indicated: newly diagnosed GD, antithyroid drugs for less than 3 months. Preparation of the TCR library used RNA extracted from PBMCs. HTBI primers from iRepertoire and Arm-PCR of CDR3 regions yielded the TCR beta libraries. MiXCR was run by TCRdb on the multiplex PCR reads, yielding one entry per CDR3 protein. Here the sample spans about 320,000 distinct CDR3 sequences, about a sixth being singletons. The sample consisted of peripheral blood mononuclear cells (PBMCs), taken at new diagnosis, from a patient treated with antithyroid drugs. The origin of the receptors is a female donor with Graves disease.

V is TRBV19 and J is TRBJ2-3; D gene ambiguous. Germline CDR1 and CDR2: LNHDA and SQIVND (reference sequence). This CDR3 contains 21 residues. The V and J ends lost 0 bases and 2 bases respectively, with 27 bases between them. DNA for the CDR3: TGTGCCAGTAGTATAGATGGCGCGGTACCCACCTGGGCCAGCAACACAGATACGCAGTATTTT. As protein: CASSIDGAVPTWASNTDTQYF.

J is TRBJ1-2 and V is TRBV20-1, with D possibly TRBD1 on 5 matching bases. The CDR3 has 13 residues. CDR1 and CDR2 (germline): DFQATT, SNEGSKA (reference sequence). V gave up 6 bases and J gave up 1 base, with 12 bases separating them. CDR3 amino acids: CSATGTFNYGYTF. CDR3 DNA: TGCAGTGCCACGGGGACGTTTAACTATGGCTACACCTTC.

V is TRBV11-2 and J is TRBJ2-1; 11 nucleotides align to TRBD2. J was trimmed by 3 bases and V by 0 bases; bases with no gene match: 13. The germline CDR1 and CDR2 sequences are SGHAT and FQNNGV. This CDR3 is built from 20 residues. The CDR3 DNA reads as TGTGCCAGCAGCTTAGATCGGGCCCTTCTAGCGGGAGGCCTCTACAATGAGCAGTTCTTC. It yields the protein CASSLDRALLAGGLYNEQFF.

This clonotype has at least ten counts. The chain uses TRBV5-4 and TRBJ2-5, with 9 bases identical to TRBD1. The CDR3 covers 15 residues. Germline V gene lookup returns CDR1 SGHNT and CDR2 YYREEE (reference sequence). V shed 4 bases, J shed 4 bases, and the junction held 8 bases outside the gene matches. CDR3 protein: CASSAYRGRGETQYF. The CDR3 DNA follows: TGTGCCAGCAGCGCCTACAGGGGGCGCGGAGAGACCCAGTACTTC.

The gene calls are TRBV7-6 and TRBJ2-7; maybe TRBD2 (7 bases). The CDR3 totals 16 residues. Germline assignment: CDR1 SGHVS and CDR2 FNYEAQ. V lost 7 bases and J 2 bases, leaving 21 bases between the germline ends. The CDR3 protein is CASNQDPRGGAYEQYF. The CDR3 bases are TGTGCCAGCAACCAGGACCCCAGGGGAGGGGCCTACGAGCAGTACTTC. Using reference TRBV7-6 and TRBJ2-7 for the parts outside the CDR3, the full variable domain is GAGVSQSPRYKVTKRGQDVALRCDPISGHVSLYWYRQALGQGPEFLTYFNYEAQQDKSGLPNDRFSAERPEGSISTLTIQRTEQRDSAMYRCASNQDPRGGAYEQYFGPGTRLTVT.

This clonotype has just a few counts. A far larger clone is a single base away, which makes a read error likely. The chain recombines TRBV6-1 with TRBJ1-1; D gene unclear. V was clipped by 9 bases and J by 4 bases, with 15 bases between them. Germline V lookup: CDR1 MNHNS, CDR2 SASEGT. This CDR3 contains 13 residues. CDR3 amino acids: CASRETLSTEAFF. CDR3 DNA: TGTGCCAGTCGCGAAACCTTGAGCACTGAAGCTTTCTTT.

The V gene is TRBV2, the J gene TRBJ2-7; TRBD1 aligns across 7 bases. The junction had 8 bases not matched to a gene; V was cut back by 6 bases and J by 6 bases. CDR1 SNHLY and CDR2 FYNNEI come from the germline V gene. This CDR3 comprises 13 residues. The CDR3 DNA sequence: TGTGCCAGCAGACCCCGGACAGGCCCCGAGCAGTACTTC. Translating it yields CASRPRTGPEQYF.

About this clonotype: A much larger clone lies one base from this, so it may be a read error. This chain connects TRBV6-1 to TRBJ2-3; D remains ambiguous. Trimming pared 6 bases from V and 14 bases from J, leaving 15 bases between. The CDR3 runs to 11 residues. Germline V gene lookup returns CDR1 MNHNS and CDR2 SASEGT. In nucleotides, the CDR3 is TGTGCCAGCAGCTCCAGTCCTCAACCGTATTTT. Its translation: CASSSSPQPYF.

This clonotype appeared many times. Just one base apart from a much larger clone, this may be a read error. The V gene is TRBV12-3 or TRBV12-4, the J gene TRBJ1-5, with 10 bases aligning to TRBD1. V was pared by 6 bases and J by 11 bases, with 10 bases of the junction left unmatched. This CDR3 is built from 14 residues. In nucleotides, the CDR3 is TGTGCCAGCAGACGACAGGGGGCGGAGCAGTCCCAGCATTTT. This encodes CASRRQGAEQSQHF.

For this clonotype: This sequence is one base from a far larger clone and is likely a read error. J is TRBJ2-5 and V is TRBV2; D might be TRBD2 (6 bases). There are 16 residues in the CDR3. CDR1 is SNHLY and CDR2 is FYNNEI in the germline V gene. CDR3 residues: CASSERGLSSYNERFF. CDR3 nucleotides: TGTGCCAGCAGTGAACGGGGACTCAGCTCCTACAATGAGCGGTTCTTC.

Regarding this clonotype: Sequence at one end of the junction differs from germline and may be a read error. J is TRBJ1-3 and V is TRBV3-1, with TRBD1 as a possible D gene (5 bases). The CDR3 covers 14 residues. Germline CDR1 LGHDT, CDR2 YNNKEL (reference sequence). The DNA for the CDR3 is TGTGCCAGCAGCCTCGGGACGACTGGAAACACCACATATTTT. It encodes CASSLGTTGNTTYF.

With regard to this clonotype: This clone may be a read error of a much larger clone one base away. J is TRBJ1-2 and V is TRBV6-9; 10 nucleotides align to TRBD1. CDR1 is MNHGY, CDR2 SVAAGI, per germline. The CDR3 is made up of 18 amino acids. Trimming at V came to 3 bases and at J to 6 bases, leaving 16 bases not matched to a gene. The CDR3 DNA reads as TGTGCCAGCAGTTACTCTATGTGGGACAGGGGACGCGGAGATGGCTACACCTTC. Protein: CASSYSMWDRGRGDGYTF.

In this sample, this clonotype turned up many times. This rearrangement joins TRBV5-1 to TRBJ2-1; 8 nucleotides agree with TRBD1. With V trimmed by 4 bases and J by 8 bases, 8 bases remained unmatched. The CDR3 runs to 14 residues. From germline, CDR1 is SGHRS and CDR2 YFSETQ. The CDR3 nucleotides are TGCGCCAGCAGCCCGTTACGGGGACAGGATGAGCAGTTCTTC. It codes for CASSPLRGQDEQFF.

This clonotype has more than one count but fewer than ten. The chain employs TRBV19 and TRBJ1-5; D is unclear. V lost 5 bases and J lost 9, with 11 bases in between. CDR1 LNHDA and CDR2 SQIVND come from the germline V gene (reference sequence). This CDR3 region has 12 residues. The CDR3 spells CASSPTPGPQHF. CDR3 DNA sequence: TGTGCCAGTAGTCCCACCCCAGGGCCCCAGCATTTT.

In its sample, this clonotype was seen a few times. This chain uses TRBV20-1 with TRBJ2-1, with 10 bases aligning to TRBD1. Germline V lookup: CDR1 DFQATT, CDR2 SNEGSKA (reference sequence). Trimming cost V 0 bases and J 2 bases; bases outside gene matches: 4. The CDR3 contains 16 residues. CDR3 in amino acids: CSARDEDRGTYNEQFF. The CDR3 DNA sequence: TGCAGTGCTAGAGATGAGGACAGGGGGACCTACAATGAGCAGTTCTTC.

Remarks on this clonotype: It differs at one base from a far larger clone, so likely a read error. This chain links TRBV7-2 with TRBJ2-7; 12 nucleotides align to TRBD1. Germline values: CDR1 SGHTA, CDR2 FQGNSA. The CDR3 consists of 14 residues. The CDR3 sequence is CASSSAGTGGEQHF. CDR3 in DNA: TGTGCCAGCAGCTCCGCCGGGACAGGGGGCGAGCAGCACTTC.

Notes on this clonotype: Just one base apart from a much larger clone, this may be a read error. The CDR3 coding sequence is TGTGCCAGCAGCCCCAACTCCCCAGATACGCAGTATTTT. Its translation is CASSPNSPDTQYF. V and J are TRBV6-1 and TRBJ2-3, with D uncertain. Trimming pared 6 bases from V and 4 bases from J, leaving 11 bases between. Germline V CDR1 and CDR2: MNHNS, SASEGT. This CDR3 has 13 residues.

This clonotype was seen ten or more times. The genes are TRBV3-1 and TRBJ2-2, with 14 positions matching TRBD2. The CDR3 has 16 amino acids. The J segment lost 8 bases and the V segment lost 6 bases, leaving 8 bases of the junction unmatched. Per the germline V gene, CDR1 is LGHDT and CDR2 is YNNKEL (reference sequence). CDR3 residues: CASSSRLAGGAGELFF. The CDR3 coding sequence is TGTGCCAGCAGTTCCAGACTAGCGGGAGGGGCAGGGGAGCTGTTTTTT.

This chain links TRBV30 with TRBJ2-4; D is ambiguous. V was pared by 5 bases and J by 3 bases, with 11 bases between. This CDR3 spans 13 amino acids. Germline CDR1 reads GTSNPN; CDR2 reads SVGIG (reference sequence). The CDR3 nucleotides read TGTGCCTGGGAGGAGTGGGACAAAAACATTCAGTACTTC. Translation gives CAWEEWDKNIQYF. Together with reference TRBV30 and TRBJ2-4, the CDR3 gives the full variable domain: SQTIHQWPATLVQPVGSPLSLECTVEGTSNPNLYWYRQAAGRGLQLLFYSVGIGQISSEVPQNLSASRPQDRQFILSSKKLLLSDSGFYLCAWEEWDKNIQYFGAGTRLSVL.

There are a few counts of this clonotype. The chain couples TRBV4-1 to TRBJ2-7; D unresolved. With 1 base removed from V and 0 bases from J, the gap between germline ends came to 16 bases. Germline V gives CDR1 MGHRA, CDR2 YSYEKL. CDR3 size: 17 residues. The CDR3: CASSQVVLVLPSYEQYF. CDR3 nucleotide sequence: TGCGCCAGCAGCCAAGTAGTTCTAGTGCTACCCTCCTACGAGCAGTACTTC.

Many counts were recorded for this clonotype. A much larger clone lies one base from this, so it may be a read error. The chain employs TRBV2 and TRBJ1-5; the match to TRBD1 covers 7 bases. The CDR3 totals 15 residues. Trimming cost V 7 bases and J 5 bases; bases outside gene matches: 11. In germline, CDR1 is SNHLY, CDR2 FYNNEI. The CDR3 is CASTQALGGDQPQHF. CDR3 nucleotides: TGTGCCAGCACGCAGGCCCTAGGGGGCGATCAGCCCCAGCATTTT.

The chain links TRBV20-1 to TRBJ2-7; D call uncertain. Germline CDR1 is DFQATT and CDR2 is SNEGSKA (reference sequence). The CDR3 spans 14 residues. Trimming cost V 0 bases and J 2 bases, with 11 bases left between them. The CDR3 reads CSARDDPGTYEQYF. For the CDR3, the DNA is TGCAGTGCTAGAGATGACCCAGGCACCTACGAGCAGTACTTC.

This clonotype was recorded many times. The chain joins TRBV2 to TRBJ2-7; 8 bases align to TRBD1. From germline, CDR1 is SNHLY and CDR2 FYNNEI. Trimming at V came to 2 bases and at J to 6 bases, leaving 3 bases not matched to a gene. This CDR3 region has 13 residues. This CDR3 reads CASSEQGAVEQYF. The CDR3 region has the DNA TGTGCCAGCAGTGAACAGGGGGCGGTCGAGCAGTACTTC.

In regard to this clonotype: The CDR3 does not end in the conserved phenylalanine or tryptophan, so this is likely a read error. The chain employs TRBV11-2 and TRBJ2-5; 10 nucleotides match TRBD2. CDR1 is SGHAT and CDR2 is FQNNGV in the germline V gene. CDR3 length: 15 residues. The CDR3 protein is CASSVSGRDQDTQYC. The CDR3 DNA reads TGTGCCAGCAGCGTCAGCGGGAGGGACCAAGATACCCAGTACTGC.

This clonotype was counted many times. This chain connects TRBV2 to TRBJ2-3; D might be TRBD2 (5 bases). This CDR3 has 14 residues. Germline values: CDR1 SNHLY, CDR2 FYNNEI. V was shortened by 6 bases and J by 1 base, with 11 bases between the two germline ends. The CDR3 bases are TGTGCCAGCAGGCCGGGAACCGGCACAGATACGCAGTATTTT. It codes for CASRPGTGTDTQYF.

There are many counts of this clonotype. The rearrangement joins TRBV11-2 to TRBJ2-3, with 8 bases identical to TRBD1. The J segment lost 3 bases and the V segment lost 6 bases, leaving 5 bases of the junction unmatched. CDR1 is SGHAT, CDR2 FQNNGV, per germline. The CDR3 spans 14 residues. The CDR3 DNA reads as TGTGCCAGCAGGCACAGGGGGAGAACAGATACGCAGTATTTT. Protein sequence: CASRHRGRTDTQYF.

In its sample, this clonotype was seen many times. The chain has TRBV2 and TRBJ2-2; D is ambiguous. Germline CDR1 reads SNHLY; CDR2 reads FYNNEI. The CDR3 totals 17 residues. V was clipped by 6 bases and J by 2 bases, with 19 bases between them. The CDR3 region has the DNA TGTGCCAGCAGGGTCCACGTAGTGGGATTAAACACCGGGGAGCTGTTTTTT. Residues: CASRVHVVGLNTGELFF.

Concerning this clonotype itself: This could be a read error, since a much larger clone is one nucleotide away. The chain uses TRBV27 and TRBJ2-1, with D perhaps TRBD1 (5 bases). The CDR3 is made up of 11 amino acids. Germline CDR1 reads MNHEY; CDR2 reads SMNVEV (reference sequence). V dropped 6 bases and J dropped 12 bases, with 12 bases sitting between them. In nucleotides, the CDR3 is TGTGCCAGCAGGGACCCAGGGTGGCAGTTCTTC. Its translation: CASRDPGWQFF.

This clonotype turned up a few times. The chain carries TRBV5-1 and TRBJ2-1, with D perhaps TRBD2 (6 bases). Germline CDR1 reads SGHRS; CDR2 reads YFSETQ. Trimming took off 4 bases at V and 7 bases at J, with 18 bases between the two ends. This CDR3 region has 15 residues. The CDR3 spells CASSPTPLARNEQFF. The DNA of the CDR3 is TGCGCCAGCAGCCCCACCCCTCTAGCGCGGAATGAGCAGTTCTTC.

This clonotype was observed a handful of times. The chain couples TRBV3-1 to TRBJ2-7, with D possibly matching TRBD1 (6 bases). Germline CDR1 is LGHDT and CDR2 is YNNKEL (reference sequence). The CDR3 is made up of 16 amino acids. Trimming removed 0 bases at V and 2 bases at J, with 14 bases between. The DNA of the CDR3 is TGTGCCAGCAGCCAAGATATGGGGGCATTCGCCTACGAGCAGTACTTC. It encodes CASSQDMGAFAYEQYF.